This T cell receptor (beta chain) was recovered during a study of identical twins. Study-level findings and limits: Out-of-frame TCR alpha sharing observed in monozygotic twins exceeded model estimates.

The V segment lost 0 bases and the J segment 11 bases; nucleotides outside the gene matches: 12. This CDR3 has 16 residues. Per the germline V gene, CDR1 is SGHDN and CDR2 is FVKESK. With respect to this clonotype: Its antigen is not identified.

Healthy Caucasian donors formed the entire cohort. Each CDR3 protein is one row after TCRdb ran MiXCR on the 5' RACE reads. Of approximately 1.8 million distinct CDR3 sequences in the sample, about 32% were seen once. The clonotype originates from a newborn girl in good health. The sequenced sample was cord blood. The chain is built from TRBV14 and TRBJ2-1, with 8 bases lining up with TRBD2. The CDR3, as DNA: TGTGCCAGCAGCCAAGATCCAGCGGGGGCACGGGGTAAGCAGTTCTTC. It yields the protein CASSQDPAGARGKQFF. Full variable domain (missing parts from reference TRBV14 and TRBJ2-1): EAGVTQFPSHSVIEKGQTVTLRCDPISGHDNLYWYRRVMGKEIKFLLHFVKESKQDESGMPNNRFLAERTGGTYSTLKVQPAELEDSGVYFCASSQDPAGARGKQFFGPGTRLTVL.